This T cell receptor (beta chain) came from a study of T-cell memory formation after mild COVID-19. This clonotype was recorded a few times. Its antigen is currently unknown. Findings of the study overall: In second-wave clones peaking day 37, SARS-CoV-2 specificity remained unconfirmed. Pre-infection memory showed some responding clones, and this suggested that cross-reactive memory joined. Later expanders leaned CD4+, whereas day 15 to 85 contracting clones were balanced CD4/CD8.

Each CDR3 protein is one row after TCRdb ran MiXCR on the 5' RACE reads. This sample has 130,000 to 150,000 distinct CDR3 sequences, with about 5.7% found just once. The V segment lost 6 bases and the J segment 6 bases; nucleotides outside the gene matches: 8. The CDR3 totals 14 residues. This chain uses TRBV12-3 or TRBV12-4 with TRBJ2-3, with 8 bases aligning to TRBD2. Sample: PBMCs or a T cell subset sorted from them (not recorded which). This sequence originates from an adult woman who had mild COVID-19 (a few samples of this study predate the infection). Cell type and time point are not known. DNA of the CDR3: TGTGCCAGCAGCCGCTGGACTAGCTCCGATACGCAGTATTTT. Protein: CASSRWTSSDTQYF.